These T cell receptor beta chains were read from a single sample in a study of cytomegalovirus exposure and HLA in healthy donors. Measured with immunoSEQ multiplex PCR; TCRdb has only the in-frame clones, and not every one. Its clone listing holds around 110,000 clones. Material: PBMCs. The receptors were gathered from a man in his forties or fifties in good health and CMV-seropositive. Each CDR3 is given with its conserved first and last residue. D genes are given only for firm matches.

d_call,cdr3_length,v_call,j_call,cdr3_nt,cdr3_aa
NA,15,TRBV19,TRBJ1-2,TGTGCCAGTAGTCCCGGGACACCTTTTAACTATGGCTACACCTTC,CASSPGTPFNYGYTF
NA,14,TRBV4-2,TRBJ2-3,TGTGCCAGCAGCCAAGATTTCTACACAGATACGCAGTATTTT,CASSQDFYTDTQYF
TRBD2,14,TRBV27,TRBJ2-7,TGTGCCAGCAGTCTGGGACCAGCGGGGTACGAGCAGTACTTC,CASSLGPAGYEQYF
TRBD2,15,TRBV19,TRBJ2-7,TGTGCCAGTAGTGCTTCGACTAGCGGCACTTACGAGCAGTACTTC,CASSASTSGTYEQYF
NA,14,TRBV5-1,TRBJ1-1,TGCGCCAGCAGCTTGGACGTGGGGGGCACTGAAGCTTTCTTT,CASSLDVGGTEAFF
TRBD2,15,TRBV7-9,TRBJ2-3,TGTGCCAGCAGCCCGGGACTAGCGTGGTCAGATACGCAGTATTTT,CASSPGLAWSDTQYF
TRBD1,13,TRBV14,TRBJ2-7,TGTGCCAGCTCCGACAGGGCTTGGTACGAGCAGTACTTC,CASSDRAWYEQYF
NA,14,TRBV18,TRBJ1-1,TGTGCCAGCTCACCATCAAGGGGAGGCGCCGAAGCTTTCTTT,CASSPSRGGAEAFF
TRBD1,16,TRBV18,TRBJ2-7,TGTGCCAGCTCACCCTTGGACAGGGGCCCCTCCTACGAGCAGTACTTC,CASSPLDRGPSYEQYF
TRBD1,14,TRBV6-1,TRBJ2-7,TGTGCCCGACAGGAGACAGGGGGGACTACGACGCAGTACTTC,CARQETGGTTTQYF
TRBD1,15,TRBV19,TRBJ1-1,TGTGCCAGTAGAGGGACAGCGGAATGGACCTTTGGGGCTTTCTTT,CASRGTAEWTFGAFF
TRBD1,15,TRBV6-4,TRBJ2-1,TGTGCCAGCAGTGACTCACAGGGGCCCTACAATGAGCAGTTCTTC,CASSDSQGPYNEQFF
NA,14,TRBV28,TRBJ1-1,TGTGCCAGCTTCTCTGCGGGTCAGAACACTGAAGCTTTCTTT,CASFSAGQNTEAFF
TRBD2,16,TRBV9,TRBJ2-3,TGTGCCAGCAGCCCCCGGCCGGGACTAGGCACAGATACGCAGTATTTT,CASSPRPGLGTDTQYF
TRBD1,13,TRBV6-4,TRBJ1-1,TGTGCCAGCAGTGAGACAGGGAGTACTGAAGCTTTCTTT,CASSETGSTEAFF
NA,15,TRBV28,TRBJ1-1,TGTGCCAGCGACGAGTCATTGGGAGCGAACACTGAAGCTTTCTTT,CASDESLGANTEAFF
NA,13,TRBV6-5,TRBJ1-1,TGTGCCAGCAGGTTGGACAGACGAGGGGAAGCTTTCTTT,CASRLDRRGEAFF
NA,12,TRBV6-5,TRBJ1-2,TGTGCCAGCGTAGGGGCGGGGGAAGGCTACACCTTC,CASVGAGEGYTF
TRBD1,16,TRBV5-6,TRBJ2-2,TGTGCCAGCAGCGAAGGGACAGGGTTGGTTACCGGGGAGCTGTTTTTT,CASSEGTGLVTGELFF
NA,13,TRBV29-1,TRBJ1-1,TGCAGCGTTGAACATAGGGGCAACACTGAAGCTTTCTTT,CSVEHRGNTEAFF
NA,15,TRBV6-6,TRBJ2-1,TGTGCCAGCAGTTACGGCGGGACAGCTAACAATGAGCAGTTCTTC,CASSYGGTANNEQFF
NA,15,TRBV11-1,TRBJ1-1,TGTGCCAGCAGCTCACCCTCGGGGGGGAACACTGAAGCTTTCTTT,CASSSPSGGNTEAFF
NA,14,TRBV7-3,TRBJ2-1,TGTGCCAGCAGCCCCGATCCTAGCTCGAATGAGCAGTTCTTC,CASSPDPSSNEQFF
NA,14,TRBV5-8,TRBJ1-5,TGTGCCACACAAATCGGGGGGGGAGGCCAGCCCCAGCATTTT,CATQIGGGGQPQHF
TRBD1,16,TRBV5-1,TRBJ1-2,TGCGCCAGCAGCTTGGAGATTTGGGACAGGGGGAATGGCTACACCTTC,CASSLEIWDRGNGYTF
NA,15,TRBV7-3,TRBJ2-3,TGTGCCAGCAGCTTATCAGCGGAGCCCACAGATACGCAGTATTTT,CASSLSAEPTDTQYF
TRBD1,15,TRBV2,TRBJ1-1,TGTGCCAGCAGTGAAGTGGACAGGGTGAGGACTGAAGCTTTCTTT,CASSEVDRVRTEAFF
NA,13,TRBV6-5,TRBJ2-5,TGTGCCAGCGGACTTGGGAGGCAAGAGACCCAGTACTTC,CASGLGRQETQYF
TRBD1,13,TRBV28,TRBJ1-2,TGTGCCAGCAGGCAACAGGGGGCGTTTGGCTACACCTTC,CASRQQGAFGYTF
NA,16,TRBV28,TRBJ1-2,TGTGCCAGCAGTTTAACGGGGTTTGGTACTAACTATGGCTACACCTTC,CASSLTGFGTNYGYTF
NA,15,TRBV5-6,TRBJ1-1,TGTGCCAGCAGCTCCGGGACTGCCGGGAACACTGAAGCTTTCTTT,CASSSGTAGNTEAFF
NA,15,TRBV6-1,TRBJ1-5,TGTGCCAGCAGTGGCGGGCAGGCCAGCAATCAGCCCCAGCATTTT,CASSGGQASNQPQHF
TRBD1,16,TRBV19,TRBJ2-7,TGTGCCAGTAGCCTTTCTCCGGGACAGGGGTTCTACGAGCAGTACTTC,CASSLSPGQGFYEQYF
NA,14,TRBV7-9,TRBJ1-1,TGTGCCAGCAGCTTAGTGAAGGGGTACACTGAAGCTTTCTTT,CASSLVKGYTEAFF
NA,11,TRBV10-1,TRBJ2-7,TGCGCCAGCAGCGGTAAATACGAGCAGTACTTC,CASSGKYEQYF
NA,13,TRBV5-1,TRBJ2-3,TGCGCCAGCAGCTTCCTTAAGGACAGTTCGCAGTATTTT,CASSFLKDSSQYF